This TCR beta chain was observed in a study of shared clonotypes between healthy human individuals. Original processing methods: There were no quality scores in the junction-only immunoSEQ sequences, so filtering differed. Using immunoSEQ multiplex PCR, the repertoire was profiled, and TCRdb retains in-frame clones only, with some absent. V, J and clone size reflect that table, while D and trimming were determined from the DNA. The sample records 450,000 to 500,000 clones, almost 80% being singletons. The CDR3 totals 12 residues. Germline lookup yields CDR1 MNHNS and CDR2 SASEGT. V lost 6 bases, J lost 2 bases, and 6 bases lay in between.

The TCR sequence derives from a woman between 40 and 50 years old in good health. Some clones in this sample may be carry-over from other donors' samples. The chain employs TRBV6-1 and TRBJ2-3; D remains ambiguous. The specimen sequenced was PBMCs. The CDR3: CASSLSTDTQYF. CDR3 coding DNA: TGTGCCAGCAGCCTTTCCACAGATACGCAGTATTTT.